The clone carrying this T cell receptor beta chain was seen only a few times. The CDR3 consists of 16 residues. Germline assignment: CDR1 SEHNR and CDR2 FQNEAQ (reference sequence). Trimming cost V 5 bases and J 0 bases; bases outside gene matches: 7. Each CDR3 protein is one row after TCRdb ran MiXCR on the RT-PCR reads. The data show hundreds of thousands of distinct CDR3 sequences, approximately 15% seen once. The V gene is TRBV7-9, the J gene TRBJ2-1, with 7 nucleotides matching TRBD2. The clonotype originates from a female donor in good health, serving as a healthy control. The sample was memory CD4+ T cells from blood. The CDR3 nucleotides read TGTGCCAGCAGCGAGCGGGGCGGAACCTCCTACAATGAGCAGTTCTTC. Translated: CASSERGGTSYNEQFF.